Listed here is a single T cell receptor (beta chain). Its antigen remains unknown. This PCR relied on a set of 60 Vbeta primers and 13 Jbeta primers. Method: immunoSEQ multiplex PCR; TCRdb's copy keeps in-frame clones and lacks some. The repertoire holds 130,000 or so clones, about 73% seen once, with more than 2% in the top ten. The donors (healthy individuals) were bone marrow donors. The V gene's germline CDR1 is MNHNY and CDR2 SVGAGI (reference sequence). The CDR3 has 16 residues. The germline V and J ends were trimmed by 0 bases and 2 bases, with 13 bases remaining between them. This entry belongs to a study of cytomegalovirus exposure and HLA in healthy donors. General study points: The authors listed approximately 160 TCR beta chains as cytomegalovirus-associated. Among the sequence variants, a highly shared cluster was likely an artifact of sequencing.

Sequenced: PBMCs. The sequence was collected from a woman aged 40 to 55 in good health and CMV-seropositive. This chain joins TRBV6-6 and TRBJ2-5, with D possibly being TRBD2 (6 bases). DNA for the CDR3: TGTGCCAGCAGTTACTCGACGGGGGTCTTTCAAGAGACCCAGTACTTC. Its protein product is CASSYSTGVFQETQYF.